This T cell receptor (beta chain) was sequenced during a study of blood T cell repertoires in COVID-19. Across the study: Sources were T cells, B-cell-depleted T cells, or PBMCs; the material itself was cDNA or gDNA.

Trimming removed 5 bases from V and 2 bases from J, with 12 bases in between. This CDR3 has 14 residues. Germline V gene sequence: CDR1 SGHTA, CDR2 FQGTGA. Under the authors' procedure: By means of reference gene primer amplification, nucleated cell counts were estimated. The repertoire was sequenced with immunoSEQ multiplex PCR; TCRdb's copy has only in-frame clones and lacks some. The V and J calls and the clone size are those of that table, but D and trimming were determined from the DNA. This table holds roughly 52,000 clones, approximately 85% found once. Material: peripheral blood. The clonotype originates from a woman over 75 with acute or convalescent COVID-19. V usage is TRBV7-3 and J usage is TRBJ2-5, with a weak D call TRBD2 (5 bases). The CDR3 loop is CASSPHAGQETQYF. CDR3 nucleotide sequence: TGTGCCAGCAGCCCCCACGCGGGTCAAGAGACCCAGTACTTC.